The subject of this entry is one T cell receptor (beta chain). Its antigen is still unknown. The sample belongs to a study of type 1 regulatory T cells. Overall study context: This in vitro CD4 product, T-allo10, is enriched for Tr1 cells and alloantigen-specific. Study conclusions and caveats: Compared with non-type 1 regulatory T cells, type 1 regulatory T cells showed a more restricted TCR repertoire.

TCRdb processed the reads anew with MiXCR; each CDR3 protein has one entry. The table lists over 55,000 distinct CDR3 sequences, just under 50% of them singletons. The CDR3 length is 11 residues. Deletions cut 6 bases from V and 11 bases from J, with 13 bases between. The germline V gene encodes CDR1 MDHEN and CDR2 SYDVKM. The sample taken for sequencing was cultured non-Tr1 T cells, either the whole culture or a sorted T cell fraction (not recorded which). The TCR was taken from a human donor in good health. J is TRBJ1-1 and V is TRBV28; D remains unclear. CDR3 in DNA: TGTGCCAGCAGACTTAAGGGCAATGCTTTCTTT. Translated: CASRLKGNAFF.